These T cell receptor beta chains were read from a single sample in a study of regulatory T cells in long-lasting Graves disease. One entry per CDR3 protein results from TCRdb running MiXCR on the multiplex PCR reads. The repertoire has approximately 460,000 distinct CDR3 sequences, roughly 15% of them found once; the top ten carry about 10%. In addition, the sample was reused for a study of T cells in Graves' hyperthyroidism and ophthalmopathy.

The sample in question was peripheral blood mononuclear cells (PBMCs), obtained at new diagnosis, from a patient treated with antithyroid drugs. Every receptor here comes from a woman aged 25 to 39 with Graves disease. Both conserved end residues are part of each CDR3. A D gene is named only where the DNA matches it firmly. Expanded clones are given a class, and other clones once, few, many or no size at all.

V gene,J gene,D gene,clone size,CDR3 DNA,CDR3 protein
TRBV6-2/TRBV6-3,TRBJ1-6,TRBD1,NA,TGTGCCAGCAGCGGGACAGGGCGGCATTCACCCCTCCACTTT,CASSGTGRHSPLHF
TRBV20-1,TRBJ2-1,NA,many,TGCAGTGCTAGGGCCGGGCATGAGCAGTTCTTC,CSARAGHEQFF
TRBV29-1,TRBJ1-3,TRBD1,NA,TGCAGCGTTGGGGGGACAGAATTGGGCTCTGGAAACACCATATATTTT,CSVGGTELGSGNTIYF
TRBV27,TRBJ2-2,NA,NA,TGTGCCAGCAGTTTGTCGCGTGGAAGGAGCACCGGGGAGCTGTTTTTT,CASSLSRGRSTGELFF
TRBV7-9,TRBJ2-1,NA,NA,TGTGCCAGCAGCTTAGCCCCCGGCCGGCGGGCACTCGGGGGCTACAATGAGCAGTTCTTC,CASSLAPGRRALGGYNEQFF
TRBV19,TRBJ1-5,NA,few,TGTGCCAGTAGTCGGGCGGGGATAGATAGCAATCAGCCCCAGCATTTT,CASSRAGIDSNQPQHF
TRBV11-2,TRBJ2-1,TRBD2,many,TGTGCCAGCAGTAGCTCCCGGGAGGAAATTACTGAGCAGTTCTTC,CASSSSREEITEQFF
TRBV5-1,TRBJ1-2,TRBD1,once,TGCGCCAGCAGCTTGGTTTGGGGTCGGGACAGCTCCTATGGCTACACCTTC,CASSLVWGRDSSYGYTF
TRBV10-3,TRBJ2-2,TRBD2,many,TGTGCCATTGGGACTAGCGGGAGGACCGGGGAGCTGTTTTTT,CAIGTSGRTGELFF
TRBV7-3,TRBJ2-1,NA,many,TGTGCCAGCAGCCCGAAGCCGGGCAATGAGCAGTTCTTC,CASSPKPGNEQFF
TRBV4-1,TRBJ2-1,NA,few,TGCGCCAGCAGCCAAGCCCACTCTTTGCGGGGTAACAATGAGCAGTTCTTC,CASSQAHSLRGNNEQFF
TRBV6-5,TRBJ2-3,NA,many,TGTGCCAGCAGTTACTCGGCCAGACCACGCGGGGATACGCAGTATTTT,CASSYSARPRGDTQYF
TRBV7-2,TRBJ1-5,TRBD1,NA,TGTGCCAGCAGCGACAGGGGGCGATTCAATCAGCCCCAGCATTTT,CASSDRGRFNQPQHF
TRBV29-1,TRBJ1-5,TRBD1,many,TGCAGCGTTGAAGATCCAGGGGACAGCTATTATAGCAATCAGCCCCAGCATTTT,CSVEDPGDSYYSNQPQHF
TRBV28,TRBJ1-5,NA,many,TGTGCCAGCAGTTTGGAAGTTTATCAGCCCCAGCATTTT,CASSLEVYQPQHF
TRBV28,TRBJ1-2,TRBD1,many,TGTGCCAGCAGCCCCCCGGGACAGCCTAACTATGGCTACACCTTC,CASSPPGQPNYGYTF
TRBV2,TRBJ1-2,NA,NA,TGTGCCAGCAACCCGGAAAAGATTAATGGCTACACCTTC,CASNPEKINGYTF
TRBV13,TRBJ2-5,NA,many,TGTGCCAGCAGCCGGGTAGTAGACGGAGAGACCCAGTACTTC,CASSRVVDGETQYF
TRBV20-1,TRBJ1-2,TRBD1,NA,TGCAGTGCCCCACCGTGGGACAGGGTGGAATTGGACTATGGCTACACCTTC,CSAPPWDRVELDYGYTF
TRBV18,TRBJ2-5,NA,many,TGTGCCAGCGCACGGGACCCCTTTGAGACCCAGTACTTC,CASARDPFETQYF
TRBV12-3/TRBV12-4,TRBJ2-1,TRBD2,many,TGTGCCAGCAGTTTACATCGGACTAGCGGGTACAATGAGCAGTTCTTC,CASSLHRTSGYNEQFF
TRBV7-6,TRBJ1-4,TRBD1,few,TGTGCCAGCAGCTCCCAGGGGGCTGAAAAACTGTTTTTT,CASSSQGAEKLFF
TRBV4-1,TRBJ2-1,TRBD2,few,TGCGCCAGCAGCCACCCGGGCGAGCCTCGCGGGGGAGATGAGCAGTTCTTC,CASSHPGEPRGGDEQFF
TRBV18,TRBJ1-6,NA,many,TGTGCCAGCTCACCGACACCAAATTCACCCCTCCACTTT,CASSPTPNSPLHF